A selection of T cell receptor beta chains follows, all from one sample in a study of beta chain features in type 1 diabetes. Data came from immunoSEQ multiplex PCR; TCRdb stores just in-frame clones and leaves some out. This table holds roughly 400,000 clones, approximately 15% found once. Sequences were obtained from naive CD4+ T cells from blood. These receptors were collected from a man in his thirties or forties in good health. Each CDR3 is given with its conserved first and last residue. A D gene is named only where the DNA matches it firmly. A row's size may be missing; if present it is once, few, many or a size class.

12 TRBJ2-7 TRBV11-2 NA NA TGTGCCAGCAGCTTAGCCCCGTTTGAGCAGTACTTC CASSLAPFEQYF
14 TRBJ1-2 TRBV25-1 NA NA TGTGCCAGCAGTGAAGAGGGGCGCTACTATGGCTACACCTTC CASSEEGRYYGYTF
16 TRBJ2-5 TRBV10-3 few NA TGTGCCATCAGTGAGTGGGCACCTGAGTACCAAGAGACCCAGTACTTC CAISEWAPEYQETQYF
12 TRBJ1-1 TRBV7-9 NA NA TGTGCCAGCAGCTTAGGGACTTCGGGCAGGATCTTT CASSLGTSGRIF
15 TRBJ1-1 TRBV14 few TRBD1 TGTGCCAGCAGCCAAGGACAGGGGAGCGGCACTGAAGCTTTCTTT CASSQGQGSGTEAFF
14 TRBJ2-5 TRBV30 few NA TGTGCCTGGAGGGGGACCGGGTTCACGGAGACCCAGTACTTC CAWRGTGFTETQYF
15 TRBJ2-5 TRBV6-5 few NA TGTGCCAGCAGCCCCTGGACGGGGTCTCAAGAGACCCAGTACTTC CASSPWTGSQETQYF
15 TRBJ2-1 TRBV27 NA TRBD2 TGTGCCAGCCTCAAGCGACTAGCGGGGGACAATGAGCAGTTCTTC CASLKRLAGDNEQFF
11 TRBJ1-2 TRBV29-1 few TRBD1 TGCAGCGTCGGACAGGCCGGGGGCTACACCTTC CSVGQAGGYTF
15 TRBJ1-1 TRBV18 few NA TGTGCCAGCTCACCACTCCCAGGGAGTGAGGCTGAAGCTTTCTTT CASSPLPGSEAEAFF
15 TRBJ1-2 TRBV27 once TRBD1 TGTGCCAGCAACGGACAGGGGGCGAGATCGGATGGCTACACCTTC CASNGQGARSDGYTF
17 TRBJ2-5 TRBV14 few TRBD2 TGTGCCAGCAGCCAAACTAGCGGGAACCCTTGGGGAGAGACCCAGTACTTC CASSQTSGNPWGETQYF
16 TRBJ2-3 TRBV4-2 once NA TGTGCCAGCAGCCAAGGTGGGATGGCTGGGGGCGATACGCAGTATTTT CASSQGGMAGGDTQYF
16 TRBJ2-1 TRBV2 NA NA TGTGCCAGCAGTGCGTCGTGGCTGAGCTCCTACAATGAGCAGTTCTTC CASSASWLSSYNEQFF
16 TRBJ2-1 TRBV9 NA NA TGTGCCAGCAGCGTAGAAATTCAAGGACTTGTTCATGAGCAGTTCTTC CASSVEIQGLVHEQFF
13 TRBJ2-3 TRBV7-8 few NA TGTGCCAGCAGCTTCCCCCACACAGATACGCAGTATTTT CASSFPHTDTQYF
15 TRBJ2-5 TRBV11-3 NA TRBD2 TGTGCCAGCAGACAAGGACTAGTTGCGCAGGAGACCCAGTACTTC CASRQGLVAQETQYF
18 TRBJ2-1 TRBV5-6 NA NA TGTGCCAGCAGCTTGAATATGCGGCAAATACATATCTACAATGAGCAGTTCTTC CASSLNMRQIHIYNEQFF
14 TRBJ2-5 TRBV7-2 few TRBD2 TGTGCCAGCAGCTTCGGCGGGAGGGGAGAGACCCAGTACTTC CASSFGGRGETQYF
16 TRBJ2-6 TRBV5-1 few NA TGCGCCAGCAGCTTAGGAGAAGGGCCCGGGACCAACGTCCTGACTTTC CASSLGEGPGTNVLTF
15 TRBJ1-3 TRBV7-2 NA NA TGTGCCAGCAGCTTAGTTGCGGGCTCTGGAAACACCATATATTTT CASSLVAGSGNTIYF
17 TRBJ2-1 TRBV4-3 few TRBD2 TGCGCCAGCAGCCAAGGAGAAAGTAGCGGGACCTACAATGAGCAGTTCTTC CASSQGESSGTYNEQFF
14 TRBJ2-7 TRBV15 NA TRBD1 TGTGCCACCAGCAGAGGGACAGGTGCCTACGAGCAGTACTTC CATSRGTGAYEQYF
15 TRBJ2-1 TRBV6-5 NA NA TGTGCCAGCAGTTATGGGCAGGGAGGCTTGGGTGAGCAGTTCTTC CASSYGQGGLGEQFF
14 TRBJ1-1 TRBV4-3 NA NA TGCGCCAGCAGCCAAGATTTCGTGACAATGGTATCTTTCTTT CASSQDFVTMVSFF
15 TRBJ1-1 TRBV7-9 few NA TGTGCCAGCAGCTTAGGCTTTGGGGTTAACACTGAAGCTTTCTTT CASSLGFGVNTEAFF
12 TRBJ2-5 TRBV5-6 NA TRBD2 TGTGCCAGCAGCGACGGAGGGAGGGCCCAGTACTTC CASSDGGRAQYF
17 TRBJ2-1 TRBV11-3 few TRBD1 TGTGCCAGCAGCTACAGACAGGGAGCCCGTCTCCACAATGAGCAGTTCTTC CASSYRQGARLHNEQFF
19 TRBJ2-1 TRBV9 few TRBD2 TGTGCCAGCAGCGTAGTGGGACTAGCGGGTATGAGCTCCTACAATGAGCAGTTCTTC CASSVVGLAGMSSYNEQFF
14 TRBJ2-7 TRBV4-1 few TRBD2 TGCGCCAGCAGTCTAGCGGGGGGGCCCCCCGAGCAGTACTTC CASSLAGGPPEQYF
16 TRBJ2-3 TRBV25-1 NA NA TGTGCCAGCAGTGAAGGGGGGGCTCTTAGCACAGATACGCAGTATTTT CASSEGGALSTDTQYF
16 TRBJ2-3 TRBV30 few NA TGTGCCTGGAGTGTTGGAGGTAGTTCTAGCACAGATACGCAGTATTTT CAWSVGGSSSTDTQYF
12 TRBJ1-2 TRBV13 few NA TGTGCCAGCAGTCGGACCCCCGCGGTATACACCTTC CASSRTPAVYTF
12 TRBJ2-3 TRBV6-4 few NA TGTGCCAGCAGTGACGGGCCGGTCGCGCAGTATTTT CASSDGPVAQYF
15 TRBJ2-5 TRBV5-1 NA TRBD1 TGCGCCAGCAGCACATGGACAGGGGGAAGGGAGACCCAGTACTTC CASSTWTGGRETQYF
13 TRBJ1-5 TRBV7-2 NA NA TGTGCCAGCAGCTTGTCCAAAAATCAGCCCCAGCATTTT CASSLSKNQPQHF
13 TRBJ2-1 TRBV9 NA TRBD2 TGTGCCAGCAGCGTAGGGACTAGCTATGAGCAGTTCTTC CASSVGTSYEQFF
15 TRBJ2-3 TRBV7-2 few TRBD1 TGTGCCAGCAGCTTGGGACAGGGGGCGTCAGATACGCAGTATTTT CASSLGQGASDTQYF
12 TRBJ1-2 TRBV2 NA NA TGTGCCAGCAGTGAAGATCGCTATGGCTACACCTTC CASSEDRYGYTF
11 TRBJ2-1 TRBV19 few NA TGTGCCAGTAGTATTGGACATGAGCAGTTCTTC CASSIGHEQFF
10 TRBJ1-2 TRBV30 NA NA TGTGCCTGGAGCGGAGGTGGCTACACCTTC CAWSGGGYTF
14 TRBJ1-2 TRBV30 NA NA TGTGCCTGGAGTGCGGGCAGGGCCAAGGGCGGCTACACCTTC CAWSAGRAKGGYTF
15 TRBJ2-3 TRBV7-3 few TRBD1 TGTGCCAGCAGCCGGTGGACAGGGAGGACAGATACGCAGTATTTT CASSRWTGRTDTQYF
16 TRBJ2-1 TRBV19 NA NA TGTGCCAGTACCAACAAGGCGGGGAGCTCCTACAATGAGCAGTTCTTC CASTNKAGSSYNEQFF
13 TRBJ1-3 TRBV2 few NA TGTGCCAGCCTGCTGAGATCTGGAAACACCATATATTTT CASLLRSGNTIYF
13 TRBJ1-1 TRBV30 few NA TGTGCCTGGGTTGGACTCCCGAACACTGAAGCTTTCTTT CAWVGLPNTEAFF
12 TRBJ2-7 TRBV2 NA NA TGTGCCAGCAGTGAAGATATCTACGAGCAGTACTTC CASSEDIYEQYF
15 TRBJ2-2 TRBV4-2 NA NA TGTGCCAGCAGCCAAGAGCAGGGCCACACCGGGGAGCTGTTTTTT CASSQEQGHTGELFF
15 TRBJ2-3 TRBV6-6 NA NA TGTGCCAGCAGTTACCAGGGCTCAGGAACAGATACGCAGTATTTT CASSYQGSGTDTQYF
16 TRBJ2-1 TRBV9 few TRBD2 TGTGCCAGCAGCGCCGGGCGTAGCGGGAGCTTCAATGAGCAGTTCTTC CASSAGRSGSFNEQFF
14 TRBJ2-1 TRBV7-2 many NA TGTGCCAGCAGCTTAGCCCGTGAAGGGAAGGAGCAGTTCTTC CASSLAREGKEQFF
13 TRBJ2-5 TRBV7-2 once NA TGTGCCAGCAGCTTAGCGTACCAAGAGACCCAGTACTTC CASSLAYQETQYF
15 TRBJ2-1 TRBV18 NA TRBD1 TGTGCCAGCTCACCACTGACAGGGGTTGGCAATGAGCAGTTCTTC CASSPLTGVGNEQFF
14 TRBJ2-3 TRBV28 few NA TGTGCCCTTAGGGCCGCCGCCCGCACAGATACGCAGTATTTT CALRAAARTDTQYF
12 TRBJ2-1 TRBV7-9 NA NA TGTGCCAGCAGCTTAGTGGACAGAGGCCAGTTCTTC CASSLVDRGQFF
13 TRBJ2-7 TRBV14 NA NA TGTGCCAGCAGCCAACGGGACGCTTACGAGCAGTACTTC CASSQRDAYEQYF
15 TRBJ2-1 TRBV7-2 NA TRBD2 TGTGCCAGCAGCTTAGCCGGGACTAGGGGGACTGAGCAGTTCTTC CASSLAGTRGTEQFF
11 TRBJ2-1 TRBV7-9 NA NA TGTGCCAGCAGCTTAACTAATGAGCAGTTCTTC CASSLTNEQFF
12 TRBJ2-5 TRBV27 few NA TGTGCCAGCAGTCTGCGGGCTGGCGTCCAGTACTTC CASSLRAGVQYF